Given below is one T cell receptor (beta chain) in context. A read error may produce the germline difference seen at one junction end. Per the germline V gene, CDR1 is MDHEN and CDR2 is SYDVKM. The CDR3 runs 15 residues. This sample was included in a study of metastatic and nonmetastatic thyroid tumors. Every patient was untreated before thyroid surgery. TCRdb re-clonotyped the PCR reads through MiXCR. The data show roughly 57,000 clones, 20% seen once. This chain connects TRBV28 to TRBJ2-1, with D possibly TRBD1 on 6 matching bases. This TCR was sampled from a female donor with papillary thyroid cancer or a benign thyroid nodule (not recorded which). Some clones in this sample may be carry-over from other donors' samples. Sequenced: blood. The CDR3 is CASINNGQSYNEHFF. Written as DNA, the CDR3 is TGTGCCAGCATAAATAATGGACAGAGCTACAATGAGCATTTCTTC.